This TCR beta chain derives from a study of tissue T cells after allogeneic stem cell transplantation. Notes on the study in general: Few T cell clones were shared across patients, but motif clusters showed tissue-specific shared signatures.

TCRdb keeps only in-frame clones here, not all; method: immunoSEQ multiplex PCR. The sample has about 7,700 clones; 35% to 40% are singletons. This clone ranks as medium-sized. Its antigen is not known. The gene symbols are mouse symbols. The sequence runs out 1 residue before the end of the CDR3; the remainder is reconstructed from the germline J gene. Noted time point: mouse harvest day 14 after allogeneic transplant. Tail vein injection delivered 10^7 T-cell-depleted bone marrow cells and 10^6 splenic CD5+ T cells. V shed 1 base, J shed 9 bases, and the junction held 3 bases outside the gene matches. Germline V gives CDR1 KGHPV, CDR2 FQNQEV (reference sequence). The CDR3 has 13 amino acids.

This chain joins TRBV26 and TRBJ1-5; 7 bases are a match to TRBD1. Material: skin. The clonotype was recovered from a female BALB/c mouse given C57BL/6 T cells with graft-versus-host disease after an allogeneic hematopoietic cell transplant. CDR3 bases read: TGTGCCAGCAGTCTGTTAGGGGGCGCGGCTCCGCTT. Encoded protein: CASSLLGGAAPL. The whole CDR3 sequence is CASSLLGGAAPLF.